The rows below give T cell receptor beta chains drawn from one sample of a study of blood T cell repertoires in COVID-19. The data were produced by immunoSEQ multiplex PCR, yet TCRdb's version contains in-frame clones alone and is incomplete. The sample lists about 300,000 clones; 90% were seen once. The specimen was peripheral blood. Receptor source: a woman in her 30s with COVID-19, enrolled during active disease. CDR3s include the opening cysteine and the closing phenylalanine or tryptophan. Fields, in order: V gene, J gene, clone size, CDR3 protein. Clone size is not always given. Where it is, it says once, few, many or a class for expanded clones.

TRBV5-1,TRBJ2-5,-,CASSLGQGAGETQYF
TRBV10-3,TRBJ2-7,-,CAITPGLAGTYEQYF
TRBV27,TRBJ2-7,-,CASSLADSSYEQYF
TRBV5-1,TRBJ2-1,-,CASSVAPGGQFF
TRBV7-8,TRBJ1-6,-,CASSLAVTGLNSPLHF
TRBV9,TRBJ2-1,-,CASSVESGEGIYNEQFF
TRBV30,TRBJ1-4,-,CAWSDDRVNEKLFF
TRBV20-1,TRBJ2-7,-,CSASWSGLAGGTSYEQYF
TRBV25-1,TRBJ2-1,-,CASSEKASGRAYNEQFF
TRBV9,TRBJ2-7,-,CASSVGGGREEQYF
TRBV28,TRBJ1-4,-,CASRTGLNEKLFF
TRBV6-5,TRBJ1-2,-,CASSYSILGQAYGYTF
TRBV24-1,TRBJ2-5,-,CATSDQVGTQETQYF
TRBV30,TRBJ2-1,-,CAWSVGTSSYNEQFF
TRBV11-2,TRBJ1-1,-,CASSFGQGNVEAFF
TRBV6-5,TRBJ1-1,-,CASRRNIQVNTEAFF
TRBV10-3,TRBJ1-3,-,CAIGQGLNSGNTIYF
TRBV5-1,TRBJ2-5,-,CASSLEGQETQYF
TRBV19,TRBJ1-1,-,CASSIVVRGEAFF
TRBV6-5,TRBJ1-2,-,CASTRQGRHGYTF
TRBV24-1,TRBJ2-1,-,CATSDQSQAGSSGEQFF
TRBV4-3,TRBJ1-6,-,CASSQDRGGQGLNSPLHF
TRBV6-5,TRBJ2-5,once,CASQRLETQYF
TRBV5-1,TRBJ2-7,-,CASSLGGSRAYEQYF
TRBV28,TRBJ2-2,-,CASTLGRGLTGELFF
TRBV29-1,TRBJ1-3,-,CSAKLPPGNTIYF
TRBV3-1/TRBV3-2,TRBJ2-5,-,CASSQEELAGGPRETQYF
TRBV27,TRBJ2-7,-,CASMGMKTGTSIDEQYF